This T cell receptor (beta chain) was recorded in a study of T cells after yellow fever vaccination. In making TCR cDNA, 5'RACE template switching added a universal primer site and UMIs to it. Via MiXCR, TCRdb re-called the 5' RACE reads, giving one row per CDR3 protein. The sample includes 200,000 to 300,000 distinct CDR3 sequences, roughly 3.7% of them seen just once. The CDR3 is 16 amino acids. The V gene lost 7 bases and the J gene lost 0 bases, with 16 bases spanning the gap. The germline V gene encodes CDR1 MDHEN and CDR2 SYDVKM. This clonotype was detected ten times or more. This TCR came from a man aged 18 to 35 who received the YFV17D yellow fever vaccine. Here the sequenced sample was PBMCs, taken 15 days after the yellow fever booster vaccination. This chain connects TRBV28 to TRBJ1-3, with D tentatively TRBD1 (5 bases). This chain's CDR3 is CASTSLGPLSGNTIYF. The CDR3 bases are TGTGCCAGCACCTCGTTGGGGCCTCTCTCTGGAAACACCATATATTTT. Full variable domain (remainder filled in from reference TRBV28 and TRBJ1-3): DVKVTQSSRYLVKRTGEKVFLECVQDMDHENMFWYRQDPGLGLRLIYFSYDVKMKEKGDIPEGYSVSREKKERFSLILESASTNQTSMYLCASTSLGPLSGNTIYFGEGSWLTVV.